A selection of T cell receptor beta chains follows, all from one sample in a study of cytomegalovirus exposure and HLA in healthy donors. Sequenced by immunoSEQ multiplex PCR; TCRdb stores in-frame clones only, minus some. In the table there are 60,000 to 85,000 clones, 94% of which are singletons. Sequenced material: PBMCs. These TCRs come from a young man in good health and CMV-seropositive. The CDR3 runs from the conserved cysteine through the conserved F or W. The D gene is left open where the match is weak. A row's size may be missing; if present it is once, few, many or a size class.

abundance: -
j_gene: TRBJ2-5
d_gene: -
v_gene: TRBV6-1
CDR3aa: CASWDISSQATQYF
CDR3nt: TGTGCCAGTTGGGACATTTCCTCTCAGGCGACCCAGTACTTC

abundance: -
j_gene: TRBJ2-3
d_gene: -
v_gene: TRBV9
CDR3aa: CASSATSTSTDTQYF
CDR3nt: TGTGCCAGCAGCGCAACTAGCACAAGCACAGATACGCAGTATTTT

abundance: -
j_gene: TRBJ2-5
d_gene: -
v_gene: TRBV25-1
CDR3aa: CASRSLAETQYF
CDR3nt: TGTGCCAGCAGGTCTCTTGCGGAGACCCAGTACTTC

abundance: -
j_gene: TRBJ1-4
d_gene: TRBD1
v_gene: TRBV28
CDR3aa: CASSTPGTGSEKLFF
CDR3nt: TGTGCCAGCAGTACCCCCGGGACAGGGTCGGAAAAACTGTTTTTT

abundance: few
j_gene: TRBJ1-1
d_gene: TRBD1
v_gene: TRBV9
CDR3aa: CASSRFGQGQGHTEAFF
CDR3nt: TGTGCCAGCAGCCGTTTCGGGCAAGGACAGGGTCACACTGAAGCTTTCTTT

abundance: -
j_gene: TRBJ1-4
d_gene: TRBD1
v_gene: TRBV6-1
CDR3aa: CASSDMGQGGLLFF
CDR3nt: TGTGCCAGCAGTGATATGGGACAGGGTGGACTTTTGTTTTTT

abundance: -
j_gene: TRBJ2-3
d_gene: -
v_gene: TRBV27
CDR3aa: CATFETTSTDTQYF
CDR3nt: TGTGCCACCTTCGAAACCACTTCCACAGATACGCAGTATTTT

abundance: -
j_gene: TRBJ2-3
d_gene: TRBD2
v_gene: TRBV30
CDR3aa: CAWIHSGSGLDTQYF
CDR3nt: TGTGCCTGGATCCATAGCGGGAGCGGGTTGGATACGCAGTATTTT

abundance: -
j_gene: TRBJ2-7
d_gene: TRBD2
v_gene: TRBV18
CDR3aa: CASSPPLAGGTYEQYF
CDR3nt: TGTGCCAGCTCACCACCTCTAGCGGGAGGGACCTACGAGCAGTACTTC

abundance: -
j_gene: TRBJ2-1
d_gene: -
v_gene: TRBV7-9
CDR3aa: CASSIQGTSSYNEQFF
CDR3nt: TGTGCCAGCAGCATACAGGGTACTAGCTCCTACAATGAGCAGTTCTTC

abundance: -
j_gene: TRBJ1-2
d_gene: -
v_gene: TRBV11-2
CDR3aa: CASSPEWGGGYTF
CDR3nt: TGTGCCAGCAGCCCAGAGTGGGGGGGAGGCTACACCTTC

abundance: few
j_gene: TRBJ2-7
d_gene: -
v_gene: TRBV27
CDR3aa: CASGPGDYEQYF
CDR3nt: TGTGCCAGCGGCCCCGGAGACTACGAGCAGTACTTC

abundance: -
j_gene: TRBJ2-3
d_gene: -
v_gene: TRBV6-4
CDR3aa: CASSVSSGTSDTQYF
CDR3nt: TGTGCCAGCAGTGTGTCGAGCGGGACAAGCGATACGCAGTATTTT

abundance: -
j_gene: TRBJ2-7
d_gene: TRBD2
v_gene: TRBV27
CDR3aa: CASSTTPAGGSYEQYF
CDR3nt: TGTGCCAGCAGTACCACGCCGGCGGGAGGGTCCTACGAGCAGTACTTC

abundance: -
j_gene: TRBJ2-5
d_gene: TRBD2
v_gene: TRBV6-1
CDR3aa: CASSGRRLAGYGETQYF
CDR3nt: TGTGCCAGCAGTGGGAGGAGACTAGCGGGATATGGAGAGACCCAGTACTTC

abundance: once
j_gene: TRBJ1-5
d_gene: -
v_gene: TRBV6-5
CDR3aa: CASSYPSRPQHF
CDR3nt: TGTGCCAGCAGTTACCCATCGCGGCCCCAGCATTTT

abundance: -
j_gene: TRBJ1-4
d_gene: -
v_gene: TRBV6-1
CDR3aa: CASSEAYFFPKLFF
CDR3nt: TGTGCCAGCAGTGAAGCCTACTTCTTTCCAAAACTGTTTTTT

abundance: -
j_gene: TRBJ2-1
d_gene: TRBD1
v_gene: TRBV11-2
CDR3aa: CASTASLGQGSNEQFF
CDR3nt: TGTGCCAGCACCGCAAGTCTGGGACAGGGCAGCAATGAGCAGTTCTTC

abundance: -
j_gene: TRBJ1-3
d_gene: TRBD1
v_gene: TRBV7-2
CDR3aa: CASSSSGGSGNTIYF
CDR3nt: TGTGCCAGCAGCTCCTCAGGGGGCTCTGGAAACACCATATATTTT

abundance: -
j_gene: TRBJ1-2
d_gene: TRBD1
v_gene: TRBV14
CDR3aa: CASSQESRPRGRANYGYTF
CDR3nt: TGTGCCAGCAGCCAAGAATCTAGGCCCAGGGGGCGCGCTAACTATGGCTACACCTTC

abundance: -
j_gene: TRBJ2-3
d_gene: -
v_gene: TRBV2
CDR3aa: CASQVKDTQYF
CDR3nt: TGTGCCAGCCAGGTAAAGGATACGCAGTATTTT

abundance: -
j_gene: TRBJ2-3
d_gene: -
v_gene: TRBV5-6
CDR3aa: CASSLVQGAADTQYF
CDR3nt: TGTGCCAGCAGCTTGGTACAGGGAGCGGCAGATACGCAGTATTTT

abundance: once
j_gene: TRBJ2-7
d_gene: -
v_gene: TRBV5-1
CDR3aa: CASSGGRGSYNNEQYF
CDR3nt: TGCGCCAGCAGCGGGGGCCGCGGGTCGTACAACAACGAGCAGTACTTC

abundance: once
j_gene: TRBJ2-3
d_gene: -
v_gene: TRBV19
CDR3aa: CASTPQALAGDTQYF
CDR3nt: TGTGCCAGTACCCCCCAGGCCCTAGCTGGGGATACGCAGTATTTT

abundance: once
j_gene: TRBJ2-5
d_gene: -
v_gene: TRBV18
CDR3aa: CASSPPGQQETQYF
CDR3nt: TGTGCCAGCTCACCCCCGGGACAACAAGAGACCCAGTACTTC